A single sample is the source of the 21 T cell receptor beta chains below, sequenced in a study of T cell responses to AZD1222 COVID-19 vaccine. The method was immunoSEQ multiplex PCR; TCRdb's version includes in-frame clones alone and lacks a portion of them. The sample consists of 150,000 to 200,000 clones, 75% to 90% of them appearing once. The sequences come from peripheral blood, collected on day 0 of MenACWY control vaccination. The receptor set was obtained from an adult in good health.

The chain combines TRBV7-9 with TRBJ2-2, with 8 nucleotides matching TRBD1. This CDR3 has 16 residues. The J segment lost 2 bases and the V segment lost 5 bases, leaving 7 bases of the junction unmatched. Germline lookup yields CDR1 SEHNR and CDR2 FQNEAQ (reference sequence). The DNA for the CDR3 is TGTGCCAGCAGCCCTAGACAGGGGTCCAACACCGGGGAGCTGTTTTTT. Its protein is CASSPRQGSNTGELFF.

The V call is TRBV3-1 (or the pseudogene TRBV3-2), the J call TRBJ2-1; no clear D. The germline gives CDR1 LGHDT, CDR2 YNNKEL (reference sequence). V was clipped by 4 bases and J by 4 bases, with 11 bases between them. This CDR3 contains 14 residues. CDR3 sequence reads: CASSRQVRYNEQFF. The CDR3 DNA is TGTGCCAGCAGCCGTCAGGTTAGGTACAATGAGCAGTTCTTC.

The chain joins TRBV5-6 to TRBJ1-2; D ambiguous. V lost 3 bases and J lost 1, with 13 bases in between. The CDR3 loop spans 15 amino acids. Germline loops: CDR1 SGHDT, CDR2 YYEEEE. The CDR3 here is CASSSGLSINYGYTF. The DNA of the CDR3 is TGTGCCAGCAGCTCCGGTTTGTCCATTAACTATGGCTACACCTTC.

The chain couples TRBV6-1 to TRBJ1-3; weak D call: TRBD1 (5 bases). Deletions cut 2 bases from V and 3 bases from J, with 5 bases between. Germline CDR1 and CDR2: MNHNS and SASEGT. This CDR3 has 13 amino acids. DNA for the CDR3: TGTGCCAGCAGTGAACAGGGTGGAAACACCATATATTTT. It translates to CASSEQGGNTIYF.

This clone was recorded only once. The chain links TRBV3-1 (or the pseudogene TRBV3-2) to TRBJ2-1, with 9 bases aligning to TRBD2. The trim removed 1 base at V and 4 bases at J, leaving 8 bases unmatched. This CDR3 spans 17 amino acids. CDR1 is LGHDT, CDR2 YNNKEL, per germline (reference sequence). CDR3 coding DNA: TGTGCCAGCAGCCAAGCCAAAAGACTAGCGGTATACAATGAGCAGTTCTTC. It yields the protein CASSQAKRLAVYNEQFF.

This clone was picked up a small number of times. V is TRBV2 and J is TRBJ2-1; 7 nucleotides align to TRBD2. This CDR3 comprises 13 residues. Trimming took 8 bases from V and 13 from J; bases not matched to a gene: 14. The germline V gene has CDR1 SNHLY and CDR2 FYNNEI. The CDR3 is CASGGGATGPQFF. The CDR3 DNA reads TGTGCCAGCGGGGGGGGTGCCACAGGCCCCCAGTTCTTC.

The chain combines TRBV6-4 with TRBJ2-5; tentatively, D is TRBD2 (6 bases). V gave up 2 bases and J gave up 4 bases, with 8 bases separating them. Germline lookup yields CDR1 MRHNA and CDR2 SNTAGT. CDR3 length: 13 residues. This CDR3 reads CASSDRGGETQYF. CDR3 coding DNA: TGTGCCAGCAGTGACAGGGGAGGAGAGACCCAGTACTTC.

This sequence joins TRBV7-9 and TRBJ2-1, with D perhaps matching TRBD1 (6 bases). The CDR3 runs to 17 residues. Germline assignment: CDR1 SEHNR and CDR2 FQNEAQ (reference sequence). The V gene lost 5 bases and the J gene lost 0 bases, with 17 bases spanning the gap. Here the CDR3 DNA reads TGTGCCAGCAGCCCGCAGGGGTCCCTGAGCTCCTACAATGAGCAGTTCTTC. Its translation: CASSPQGSLSSYNEQFF.

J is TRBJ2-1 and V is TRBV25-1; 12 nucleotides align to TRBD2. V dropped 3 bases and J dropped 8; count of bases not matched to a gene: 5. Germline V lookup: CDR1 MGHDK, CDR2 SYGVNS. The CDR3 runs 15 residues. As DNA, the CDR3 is TGTGCCAGCAGTGATTGGGGACTAGCGGGTGATGAGCAGTTCTTC. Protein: CASSDWGLAGDEQFF. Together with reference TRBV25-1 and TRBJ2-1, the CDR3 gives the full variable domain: EADIYQTPRYLVIGTGKKITLECSQTMGHDKMYWYQQDPGMELHLIHYSYGVNSTEKGDLSSESTVSRIRTEHFPLTLESARPSHTSQYLCASSDWGLAGDEQFFGPGTRLTVL.

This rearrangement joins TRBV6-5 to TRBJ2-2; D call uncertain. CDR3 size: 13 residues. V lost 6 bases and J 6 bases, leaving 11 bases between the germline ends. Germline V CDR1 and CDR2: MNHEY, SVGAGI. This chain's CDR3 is CASSLKGAGELFF. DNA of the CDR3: TGTGCCAGCAGCCTGAAAGGAGCCGGGGAGCTGTTTTTT.

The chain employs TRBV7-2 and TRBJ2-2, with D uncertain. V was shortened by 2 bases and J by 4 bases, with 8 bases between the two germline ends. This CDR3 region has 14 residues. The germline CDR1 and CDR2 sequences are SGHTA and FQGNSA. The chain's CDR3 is CASSLPGVTGELFF. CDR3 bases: TGTGCCAGCAGCTTACCGGGCGTCACCGGGGAGCTGTTTTTT.

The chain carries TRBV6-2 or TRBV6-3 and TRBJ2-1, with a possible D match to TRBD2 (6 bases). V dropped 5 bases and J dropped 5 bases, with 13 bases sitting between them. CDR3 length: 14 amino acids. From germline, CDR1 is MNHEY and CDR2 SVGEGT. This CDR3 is CASSERLDDNEQFF. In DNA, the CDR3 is TGTGCCAGCAGTGAGAGACTAGATGACAATGAGCAGTTCTTC.

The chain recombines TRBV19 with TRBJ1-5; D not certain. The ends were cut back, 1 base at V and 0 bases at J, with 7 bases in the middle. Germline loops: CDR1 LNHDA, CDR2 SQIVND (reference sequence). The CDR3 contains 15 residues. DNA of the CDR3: TGTGCCAGTAGTATAGGAGCCTTTAGCAATCAGCCCCAGCATTTT. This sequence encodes CASSIGAFSNQPQHF.

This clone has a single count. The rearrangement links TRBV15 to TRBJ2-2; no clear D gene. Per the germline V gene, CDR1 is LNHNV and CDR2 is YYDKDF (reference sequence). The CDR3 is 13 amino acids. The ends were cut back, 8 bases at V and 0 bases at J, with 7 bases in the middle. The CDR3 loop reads CATWAPNTGELFF. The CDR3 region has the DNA TGTGCCACCTGGGCCCCGAACACCGGGGAGCTGTTTTTT.

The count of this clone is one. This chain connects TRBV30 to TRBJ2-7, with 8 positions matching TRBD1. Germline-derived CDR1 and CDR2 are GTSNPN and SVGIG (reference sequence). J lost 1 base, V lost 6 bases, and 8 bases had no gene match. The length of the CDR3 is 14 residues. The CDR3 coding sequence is TGTGCCTGTACGGGACAGGCAAATTCCTACGAGCAGTACTTC. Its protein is CACTGQANSYEQYF.

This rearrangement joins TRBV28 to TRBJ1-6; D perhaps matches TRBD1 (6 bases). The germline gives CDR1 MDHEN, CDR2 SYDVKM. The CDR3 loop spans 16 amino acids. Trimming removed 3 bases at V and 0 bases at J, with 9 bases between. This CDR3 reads CASSLDSSSYNSPLHF. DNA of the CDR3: TGTGCCAGCAGTTTGGACAGCAGCTCCTATAATTCACCCCTCCACTTT.

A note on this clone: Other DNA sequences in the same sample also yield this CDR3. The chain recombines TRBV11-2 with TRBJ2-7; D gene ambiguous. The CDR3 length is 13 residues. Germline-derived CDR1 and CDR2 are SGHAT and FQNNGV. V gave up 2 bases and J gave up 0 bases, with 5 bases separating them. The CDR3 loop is CASSLRSSYEQYF. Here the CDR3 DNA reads TGTGCCAGCAGCTTACGTAGCTCCTACGAGCAGTACTTC.

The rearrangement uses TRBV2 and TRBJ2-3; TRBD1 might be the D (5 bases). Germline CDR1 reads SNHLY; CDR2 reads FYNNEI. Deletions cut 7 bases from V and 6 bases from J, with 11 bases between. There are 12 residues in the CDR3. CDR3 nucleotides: TGTGCCAGCAAATGGTGGGGCGATACGCAGTATTTT. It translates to CASKWWGDTQYF.

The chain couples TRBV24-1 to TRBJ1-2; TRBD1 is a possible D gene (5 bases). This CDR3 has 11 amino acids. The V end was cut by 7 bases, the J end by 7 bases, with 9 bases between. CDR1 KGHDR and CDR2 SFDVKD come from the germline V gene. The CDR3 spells CATRGTGGYTF. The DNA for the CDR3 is TGTGCCACCAGGGGGACCGGTGGCTACACCTTC.

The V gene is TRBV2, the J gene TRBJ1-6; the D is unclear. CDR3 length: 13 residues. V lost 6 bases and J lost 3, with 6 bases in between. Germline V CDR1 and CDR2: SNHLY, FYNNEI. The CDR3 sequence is CASRDLYNSPLHF. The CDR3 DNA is TGTGCCAGCAGGGACCTCTATAATTCACCCCTCCACTTT.

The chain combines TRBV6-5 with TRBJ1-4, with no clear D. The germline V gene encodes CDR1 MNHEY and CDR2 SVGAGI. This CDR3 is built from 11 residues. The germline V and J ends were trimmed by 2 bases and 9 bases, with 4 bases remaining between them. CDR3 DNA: TGTGCCAGCAGTTACGGTCAAAAACTGTTTTTT. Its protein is CASSYGQKLFF.